Listed below are T cell receptor beta chains from one sample, sequenced in a study of blood T cell repertoires in COVID-19. Assay used: immunoSEQ multiplex PCR; TCRdb lists only in-frame clones, some missing. The sample has 150,000 to 200,000 clones; roughly 90% are singletons. The sample consisted of peripheral blood. These receptors were collected from a man aged 55-75 years with active or convalescent COVID-19. Both conserved end residues are part of each CDR3. D genes are given only for firm matches. Rows may omit the clone size; those that give it use once, few, many or a size class.

clone size,J gene,CDR3 length,D gene,V gene,CDR3 protein,CDR3 DNA
.,TRBJ2-1,14,.,TRBV14,CASSQVRQTNEQFF,TGTGCCAGCAGCCAAGTCCGACAGACGAATGAGCAGTTCTTC
once,TRBJ2-3,17,TRBD2,TRBV5-1,CASSLEGGAGGTDTQYF,TGCGCCAGCAGCTTGGAAGGTGGTGCGGGGGGCACAGATACGCAGTATTTT
.,TRBJ1-2,15,.,TRBV6-4,CASSDSIFGERGYTF,TGTGCCAGCAGTGACTCGATATTCGGGGAGCGGGGCTACACCTTC
.,TRBJ1-2,15,.,TRBV6-5,CASSYTRTAEDGYTF,TGTGCCAGCAGTTACACCCGGACGGCGGAGGATGGCTACACCTTC
.,TRBJ1-3,15,TRBD1,TRBV10-3,CAINTDRVTGNTIYF,TGTGCCATCAATACAGACAGGGTCACTGGAAACACCATATATTTT
.,TRBJ2-1,14,TRBD2,TRBV7-2,CASSFFSGRNEQFF,TGTGCCAGCAGCTTCTTTAGCGGGAGGAATGAGCAGTTCTTC
.,TRBJ2-7,15,.,TRBV28,CASSTPGTRRYEQYF,TGTGCCAGCAGCACCCCCGGGACTCGACGCTACGAGCAGTACTTC
.,TRBJ2-7,11,TRBD1,TRBV20-1,CSARTGVEQYF,TGCAGTGCCCGGACAGGGGTCGAGCAGTACTTC
.,TRBJ1-1,15,.,TRBV28,CASSFGGAMDTEAFF,TGTGCCAGCAGTTTCGGGGGGGCGATGGACACTGAAGCTTTCTTT
.,TRBJ2-7,12,.,TRBV25-1,CASNYHNLEQYF,TGTGCCAGCAACTACCACAACTTGGAGCAGTACTTC
once,TRBJ1-1,13,TRBD1,TRBV9,CASSPYRGAEAFF,TGTGCCAGCAGCCCGTACAGGGGTGCTGAAGCTTTCTTT
.,TRBJ1-6,14,.,TRBV11-1,CASSQGIYNSPLHF,TGTGCCAGCAGCCAGGGAATCTATAATTCACCCCTCCACTTT
.,TRBJ2-1,14,.,TRBV9,CASSVQTASNEQFF,TGTGCCAGCAGCGTCCAGACAGCAAGCAATGAGCAGTTCTTC
.,TRBJ1-1,15,TRBD1,TRBV18,CASSDQKPGQGEAFF,TGTGCCAGCTCAGACCAGAAGCCGGGACAGGGGGAAGCTTTCTTT
.,TRBJ1-5,15,TRBD1,TRBV6-5,CATKPTGDSNQPQHF,TGTGCCACCAAGCCGACAGGGGATAGCAATCAGCCCCAGCATTTT
.,TRBJ2-7,17,TRBD2,TRBV7-2,CASSLGFRASGSYEQYF,TGTGCCAGCAGCTTGGGGTTTCGTGCTAGCGGGTCCTACGAGCAGTACTTC
.,TRBJ1-5,18,TRBD1,TRBV19,CASSIEAPGGSSNQPQHF,TGTGCCAGTAGTATCGAGGCTCCAGGGGGTAGTAGCAATCAGCCCCAGCATTTT
.,TRBJ1-2,14,TRBD1,TRBV29-1,CSVVRTGRSYGYTF,TGCAGCGTTGTGAGGACAGGGCGGTCCTATGGCTACACCTTC
.,TRBJ2-7,12,.,TRBV6-5,CASSKGAYEQYF,TGTGCCAGCAGCAAGGGGGCCTACGAGCAGTACTTC
.,TRBJ1-5,14,.,TRBV2,CASSIQGRNQPQHF,TGTGCCAGCAGCATTCAGGGGCGGAATCAGCCCCAGCATTTT
.,TRBJ2-4,13,TRBD1,TRBV29-1,CSVGQGRGNIQYF,TGCAGCGTGGGACAGGGTCGGGGAAACATTCAGTACTTC
.,TRBJ1-1,12,.,TRBV28,CASSPQNTEAFF,TGTGCCAGCAGCCCACAGAACACTGAAGCTTTCTTT
.,TRBJ2-1,15,.,TRBV15,CATSRGYDRSNEQFF,TGTGCCACCAGCAGAGGCTACGACAGGAGCAATGAGCAGTTCTTC
.,TRBJ2-2,16,.,TRBV28,CASSSDHYLNTGELFF,TGTGCCAGCAGTTCGGATCACTATCTAAACACCGGGGAGCTGTTTTTT
.,TRBJ1-1,13,.,TRBV6-5,CASSYAAGTEAFF,TGTGCCAGCAGTTACGCGGCGGGTACTGAAGCTTTCTTT
.,TRBJ2-7,15,TRBD1,TRBV10-1,CASSDSGTGVYEQYF,TGCGCCAGCAGCGATTCCGGGACAGGGGTCTACGAGCAGTACTTC
once,TRBJ1-1,14,.,TRBV7-9,CASSLVPAGTEAFF,TGTGCCAGCAGCTTAGTTCCGGCAGGCACTGAAGCTTTCTTT
.,TRBJ1-1,16,.,TRBV5-6,CASSTWGVRIDTEAFF,TGTGCCAGCAGCACGTGGGGGGTGAGGATTGACACTGAAGCTTTCTTT
.,TRBJ2-5,16,TRBD2,TRBV7-9,CASSLRTSGGKETQYF,TGTGCCAGCAGCTTAAGGACTAGCGGGGGGAAAGAGACCCAGTACTTC
.,TRBJ1-2,18,TRBD1,TRBV15,CATSRDLGQGAGNYGYTF,TGTGCCACCAGCAGAGATCTTGGACAGGGGGCGGGTAACTATGGCTACACCTTC
.,TRBJ2-1,14,.,TRBV6-1,CASSEYRVRDEQFF,TGTGCCAGCAGTGAATATAGAGTGAGGGATGAGCAGTTCTTC
.,TRBJ1-2,13,.,TRBV6-5,CASADGTGYGYTF,TGTGCCAGCGCAGACGGGACTGGATATGGCTACACCTTC
.,TRBJ1-4,14,TRBD1,TRBV5-1,CASSLGQGDEKLFF,TGCGCCAGCAGCCTAGGACAGGGGGATGAAAAACTGTTTTTT
.,TRBJ1-3,16,.,TRBV7-8,CASSLIKLDSGNTIYF,TGTGCCAGCAGCTTAATAAAACTAGACTCTGGAAACACCATATATTTT